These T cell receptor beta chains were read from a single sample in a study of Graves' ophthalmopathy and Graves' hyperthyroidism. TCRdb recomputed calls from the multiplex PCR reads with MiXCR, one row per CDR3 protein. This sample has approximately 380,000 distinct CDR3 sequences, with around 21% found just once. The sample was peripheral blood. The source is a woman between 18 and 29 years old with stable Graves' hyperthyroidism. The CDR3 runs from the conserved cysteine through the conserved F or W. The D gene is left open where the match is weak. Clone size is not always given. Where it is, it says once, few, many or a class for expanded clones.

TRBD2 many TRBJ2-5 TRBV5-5 TGTGCCAGCAGCCCAACAACTACTAGCGGGCTCCAAGAGACCCAGTACTTC CASSPTTTSGLQETQYF
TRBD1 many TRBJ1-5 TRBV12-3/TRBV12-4 TGTGCCAGCAGTCCAGGGACAGGGAATCAGCCCCAGCATTTT CASSPGTGNQPQHF
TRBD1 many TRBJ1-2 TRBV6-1 TGTGCCAGCAGTGAAGGTACCCGGGCAGGGGGTCGTGGCTACACCTTC CASSEGTRAGGRGYTF
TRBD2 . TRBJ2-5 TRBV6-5 TGTGCCAGCAGTTCCAGGACTAGCGGGGGAAAAGAGACCCAGTACTTC CASSSRTSGGKETQYF
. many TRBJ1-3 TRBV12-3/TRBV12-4 TGTGCCAGCAGTTATACCCGAAACACCATATATTTT CASSYTRNTIYF
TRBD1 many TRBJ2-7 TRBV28 TGTGCCAGTAGAAAGACAGGGGGCGTGCGCGAGCAGTACTTC CASRKTGGVREQYF
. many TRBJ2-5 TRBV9 TGTGCCAGCAGCGTAGAAGTGGCCGGGGAGACCCAGTACTTC CASSVEVAGETQYF
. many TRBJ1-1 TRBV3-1 TGTGCCAGCAGTCAGGCCCGGAACACTGAAGCTTTCTTT CASSQARNTEAFF
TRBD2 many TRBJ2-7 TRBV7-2 TGTGCCAGCAGCGCCGGGACTAGCGGTTTCTACGAGCAGTACTTC CASSAGTSGFYEQYF
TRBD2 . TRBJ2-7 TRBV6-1 TGTGCCAGCAGTGGGGCGGGAGTTAACGAGCAGTACTTC CASSGAGVNEQYF
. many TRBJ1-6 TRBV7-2 TGTGCCAGCAGCTTCAGGAGCTCCTATAATTCACCCCTCCACTTT CASSFRSSYNSPLHF
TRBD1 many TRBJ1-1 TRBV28 TGTGCCAGCAGTTCCGGGACAGGGGGGATGAACACTGAAGCTTTCTTT CASSSGTGGMNTEAFF
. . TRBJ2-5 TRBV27 TGTGCCAGCAGTTTCGCAGGGTCGTATGGGGAGACCCAGTACTTC CASSFAGSYGETQYF
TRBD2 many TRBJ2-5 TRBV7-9 TGTGCCAGCAGCTCCCCCGGGGGGACTAGGGGAGAGACCCAGTACTTC CASSSPGGTRGETQYF
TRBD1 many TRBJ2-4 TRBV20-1 TGCAGTGCTAGAGCCTTGGCAGGGGGAGACAAAAACATTCAGTACTTC CSARALAGGDKNIQYF
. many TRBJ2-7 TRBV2 TGTGCCAGCAGTGTGAACGTCCCGAGCTCCTACGAGCAGTACTTC CASSVNVPSSYEQYF
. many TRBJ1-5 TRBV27 TGTGCCAGCAGAATAACAGGGACCATCAATCAGCCCCAGCATTTT CASRITGTINQPQHF
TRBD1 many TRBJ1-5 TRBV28 TGTGCCAGCAAGGCACAGGGGTTTGGGATGAGCAATCAGCCCCAGCATTTT CASKAQGFGMSNQPQHF
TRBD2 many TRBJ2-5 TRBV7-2 TGTGCCAGCAGCCCGACTAGCCCAGAGACCCAGTACTTC CASSPTSPETQYF
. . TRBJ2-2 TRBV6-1 TGTGCCAGCAGTGAAGGGGGCGCTTCCGGGGAGCTGTTTTTT CASSEGGASGELFF
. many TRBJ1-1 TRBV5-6 TGTGCCAGCAGCTTGGACGGGGACTTTGAAGCTTTCTTT CASSLDGDFEAFF
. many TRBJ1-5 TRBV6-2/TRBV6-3 TGTGCCAGCAGTTACCGGAGCAATCAGCCCCAGCATTTT CASSYRSNQPQHF
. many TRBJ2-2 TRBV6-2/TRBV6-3 TGTGCCAGCAGTTACCTAGACACCGGGGAGCTGTTTTTT CASSYLDTGELFF
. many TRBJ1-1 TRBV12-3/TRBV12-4 TGTGCCAGCAGTTTTGCTATGAACACTGAAGCTTTCTTT CASSFAMNTEAFF
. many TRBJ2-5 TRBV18 TGTGCCAGCAGCCCGCAGGGAGAGACCCAGTACTTC CASSPQGETQYF
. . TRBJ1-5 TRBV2 TGTGCCAGCAGTGTAACCCGTTGGGAGCCCCAGCATTTT CASSVTRWEPQHF
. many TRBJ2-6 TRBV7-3 TGTGCCAGCAGCCTAGCCTTGGGGCCAGGGGCCAACGTCCTGACTTTC CASSLALGPGANVLTF
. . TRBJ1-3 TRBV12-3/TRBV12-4 TGTGCCAGCTCATCACCGGGTATTCTCTCCGCAAACACCATATATTTT CASSSPGILSANTIYF
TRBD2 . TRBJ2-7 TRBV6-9 TGTGCCAGCAGCTCGTTACGACTAGCGGGGAACTACGAGCAGTACTTC CASSSLRLAGNYEQYF
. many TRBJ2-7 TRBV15 TGTGCCACCAGCAGAATGGGCGAGCAGTACTTC CATSRMGEQYF
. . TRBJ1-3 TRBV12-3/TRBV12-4 TGTGCCAGCAAGACTGGCCCCTCTGGAAACACCATATATTTT CASKTGPSGNTIYF
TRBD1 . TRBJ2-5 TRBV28 TGTGCCAGCAGTACGACAGGGGGCCAAGAGACCCAGTACTTC CASSTTGGQETQYF
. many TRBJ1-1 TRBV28 TGTGCCAGCAGTTTCCACAGGGTGATGAACACTGAAGCTTTCTTT CASSFHRVMNTEAFF
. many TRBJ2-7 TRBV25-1 TGTGCCAGCAGTGAACGGGCAGGTGCCCCCTACGAGCAGTACTTC CASSERAGAPYEQYF
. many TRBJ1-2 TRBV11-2 TGTGCCAGCAGCTCTTCCTGGACGGATTTCTTCTATGGCTACACCTTC CASSSSWTDFFYGYTF
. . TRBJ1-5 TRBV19 TGTGCCAGTAGTATGGGGTTCACAAGCAATCAGCCCCAGCATTTT CASSMGFTSNQPQHF
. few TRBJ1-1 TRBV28 TGTGCCAGCAGTTCCGGGACCCCGAACACTGAAGCTTTCTTT CASSSGTPNTEAFF
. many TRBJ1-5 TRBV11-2 TGTGCCAGCAGTTCAGGCACTGGGGCTTATAGCAATCAGCCCCAGCATTTT CASSSGTGAYSNQPQHF
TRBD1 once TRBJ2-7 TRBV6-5 TGTGCCAGCAGTTACCGGGACAGGGGCCCCTACGAGCAGTACTTC CASSYRDRGPYEQYF
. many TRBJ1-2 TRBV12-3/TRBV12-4 TGTGCCAGCAGTGCGCACAGGGACATTGGCTACACCTTC CASSAHRDIGYTF
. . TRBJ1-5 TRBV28 TGTGCCAGCAGTTTCGTCGATCTGGGGAGCAATCAGCCCCAGCATTTT CASSFVDLGSNQPQHF
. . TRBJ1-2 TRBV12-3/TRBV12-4 TGTGCCAGCAGTTTAGACAGGGCCTATGGCTACAGCTTC CASSLDRAYGYSF
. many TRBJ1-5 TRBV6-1 TGTGCCACTACAGGGAGCAAGGATCAGCCCCAGCATTTT CATTGSKDQPQHF
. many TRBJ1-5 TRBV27 TGTGCCAGCAGACCCGACATGCCCAATCAGCCCCAGCATTTT CASRPDMPNQPQHF
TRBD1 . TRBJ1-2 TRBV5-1 TGCGCCAGCAGTCTACCACGCGACACAGGGGACTATGGCTACACCTTC CASSLPRDTGDYGYTF
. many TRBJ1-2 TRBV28 TGTGCCAGCAGTTTGACGGTTAACTATGGCTACACCTTC CASSLTVNYGYTF
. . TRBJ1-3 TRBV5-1 TGCGCCAGCAGCCTTACAGGGACTTCTGGAAACACCATATATTTT CASSLTGTSGNTIYF
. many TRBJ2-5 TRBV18 TGTGCCAGCTCACCACCGAGTCAAGAGACCCAGTACTTC CASSPPSQETQYF
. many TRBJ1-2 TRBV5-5 TGTGCCAGCAGCTTGGCAACAGGGCCCTATGGCTACACCTTC CASSLATGPYGYTF
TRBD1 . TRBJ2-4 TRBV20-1 TGCAGTTCAAGGGACAGGGGGAAAAACATTCAGTACTTC CSSRDRGKNIQYF
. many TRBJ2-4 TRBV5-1 TGCGCCAGCAGGGAACAGGGAGCCAAAAACATTCAGTACTTC CASREQGAKNIQYF
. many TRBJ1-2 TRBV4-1 TGCGCCAGCAGCCAAGTCGGGGTCGATGGCTACACCTTC CASSQVGVDGYTF
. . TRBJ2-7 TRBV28 TGTGCCAGCAGCCGGAGGGTGGCCAACGAGCAGTACTTC CASSRRVANEQYF
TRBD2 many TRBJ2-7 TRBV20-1 TGCAGTGCTAGATTGATCGTGGCGGGAGCCTACGAGCAGTACTTC CSARLIVAGAYEQYF
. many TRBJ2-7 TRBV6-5 TGTGCCAGCAGTTTCCACAACCAGGGGGGAGAGCAGTACTTC CASSFHNQGGEQYF
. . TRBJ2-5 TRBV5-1 TGCGCCAGCAGCTATCCACCGGCCCTAGGGAATTTGCGGACCCAGTACTTC CASSYPPALGNLRTQYF
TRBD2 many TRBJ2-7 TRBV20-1 TGCAGTGCTAGATCCCTCAGCGGGAGAGCCCACGAGCAGTACTTC CSARSLSGRAHEQYF
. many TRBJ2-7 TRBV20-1 TGCAGTGCCGGCTGGGAGTGGACCTACGAGCAGTACTTC CSAGWEWTYEQYF
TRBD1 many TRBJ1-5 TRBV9 TGTGCCAGCAGGATCACAGGGGGAAATCAGCCCCAGCATTTT CASRITGGNQPQHF
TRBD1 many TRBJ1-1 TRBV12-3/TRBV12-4 TGTGCCAGCAGTTTAGAGGGGGCACTGAACACTGAAGCTTTCTTT CASSLEGALNTEAFF